This T cell receptor (beta chain) was profiled in a study of blood T cells in healthy people across ages. General study results and limits: There was a strong correlation between TCR beta diversity and naive T cell percentage. In the absence of known donor CMV status, changes in expanded clonotypes were possibly confounded.

The CDR3 has 16 amino acids. Germline values: CDR1 SGHRS, CDR2 YFSETQ. Trimming took 4 bases from V and 0 from J, leaving 17 bases between them. The use of a sample-barcoded 5' primer and a J-beta primer mix characterized a second PCR of about 6 to 11 cycles. A 12-random-nucleotide template-switch adaptor tagged each cDNA molecule. MiXCR was run by TCRdb on the 5' RACE reads, yielding one entry per CDR3 protein. The table has about 800,000 distinct CDR3 sequences, 58% seen once; the top ten hold about 20%. Each individual donor underwent a draw of approximately 10 milliliters of peripheral blood. This clonotype came up a few times. Antigen: not known.

Sequencing was performed on blood. The rearrangement uses TRBV5-1 and TRBJ2-7; TRBD2 might be the D (5 bases). The clonotype was recovered from a man aged 30 to 39 in good health. The CDR3 loop reads CASSRKDTGYSYEQYF. The CDR3 DNA sequence: TGCGCCAGCAGCCGAAAGGATACGGGATACTCCTACGAGCAGTACTTC. The whole variable domain, remainder taken from reference TRBV5-1 and TRBJ2-7, is KAGVTQTPRYLIKTRGQQVTLSCSPISGHRSVSWYQQTPGQGLQFLFEYFSETQRNKGNFPGRFSGRQFSNSRSEMNVSTLELGDSALYLCASSRKDTGYSYEQYFGPGTRLTVT.